This T cell receptor beta chain was observed in a study of T cells after yellow fever vaccination. This clonotype was found a few times. The ends were cut back, 6 bases at V and 4 bases at J, with 22 bases in the middle. The CDR3 sequence is 18 residues long. Germline-derived CDR1 and CDR2 are MNHNS and SASEGT. TCRdb analysed the 5' RACE reads with MiXCR anew, one entry per CDR3 protein. The sample lists roughly 330,000 distinct CDR3 sequences; 4% were seen once. The receptor comes from a man aged 18 to 29 who received the YFV17D yellow fever vaccine. The chain combines TRBV6-1 with TRBJ1-6; D possibly corresponds to TRBD1 (6 bases). The input for sequencing was PBMCs, taken 5 days after the yellow fever booster vaccination. The CDR3 DNA reads TGTGCCAGCAGCCTTAGACAGGTTACGGATACTTATAATTCACCCCTCCACTTT. Encoded protein: CASSLRQVTDTYNSPLHF.